The 20 T cell receptor beta chains reported below all come from one sample, sequenced in a study of cytomegalovirus exposure and HLA in healthy donors. Only in-frame clones appear in the TCRdb table, and some are missing; sequencing was by immunoSEQ multiplex PCR. This table holds roughly 170,000 clones, roughly 80% found once. The sequencing input was PBMCs. These TCRs come from a woman younger than 30 in good health and CMV-seropositive.

This clone was counted only a few times. The chain recombines TRBV6-1 with TRBJ1-5, with unresolved D. This CDR3 contains 15 residues. V was shortened by 4 bases and J by 0 bases, with 10 bases between the two germline ends. Looked up from germline, CDR1 is MNHNS and CDR2 is SASEGT. This CDR3 is CASSVMSNSNQPQHF. The CDR3 nucleotides read TGTGCCAGCAGTGTGATGTCTAATAGCAATCAGCCCCAGCATTTT.

This clone was seen a single time. V is TRBV6-1 and J is TRBJ1-5, with 7 bases lining up with TRBD1. This CDR3 contains 15 residues. CDR1 is MNHNS and CDR2 is SASEGT in the germline V gene. Trimming cost V 10 bases and J 3 bases; bases outside gene matches: 12. CDR3 sequence: CATFRGAGYNQPQHF. The DNA of the CDR3 is TGTGCCACCTTCAGGGGGGCGGGCTACAATCAGCCCCAGCATTTT.

The chain has TRBV28 and TRBJ2-7, with 9 bases identical to TRBD1. Trimming took 5 bases from V and 5 from J; bases not matched to a gene: 13. The CDR3 extends over 16 amino acids. The germline V gene encodes CDR1 MDHEN and CDR2 SYDVKM. CDR3 in amino acids: CASSPGAGTGLDEQYF. In nucleotides, the CDR3 is TGTGCCAGCAGTCCAGGGGCCGGGACAGGGCTCGACGAGCAGTACTTC. Full variable domain (missing parts from reference TRBV28 and TRBJ2-7): DVKVTQSSRYLVKRTGEKVFLECVQDMDHENMFWYRQDPGLGLRLIYFSYDVKMKEKGDIPEGYSVSREKKERFSLILESASTNQTSMYLCASSPGAGTGLDEQYFGPGTRLTVT.

The table lists this clone with a few counts. V gene TRBV7-9 combines with J gene TRBJ1-1; D possibly corresponds to TRBD1 (5 bases). The CDR3 runs to 17 residues. In germline, CDR1 is SEHNR, CDR2 FQNEAQ (reference sequence). Trimming shortened V by 3 bases and J by 4 bases, and 21 bases separated the two germline ends. The CDR3 DNA reads TGTGCCAGCAGCTTGGAGGGGCAGGGAAAGCGGGGCACTGAAGCTTTCTTT. This sequence encodes CASSLEGQGKRGTEAFF.

The gene calls are TRBV2 and TRBJ2-6; tentative D call: TRBD2 (6 bases). Germline V CDR1 and CDR2: SNHLY, FYNNEI. The CDR3 covers 15 residues. V gave up 6 bases and J gave up 8 bases, with 17 bases separating them. The CDR3 DNA reads TGTGCCAGCAGACGGAGCCCGGCGGGGACCAACGTCCTGACTTTC. Its protein product is CASRRSPAGTNVLTF.

V and J are TRBV29-1 and TRBJ1-1; D unclear. The CDR3 loop spans 11 amino acids. V shed 6 bases and J shed 3 bases, with 8 bases lying between them. Germline assignment: CDR1 SQVTM and CDR2 ANQGSEA. The CDR3 nucleotides are TGCAGCGTCGGTCTGGACACTGAAGCTTTCTTT. Translation gives CSVGLDTEAFF.

The table lists this clone with a few counts. The chain has TRBV27 and TRBJ2-3; D call uncertain. V shed 4 bases and J shed 0 bases, with 11 bases lying between them. Germline V gives CDR1 MNHEY, CDR2 SMNVEV (reference sequence). This CDR3 is built from 15 residues. The CDR3, as DNA: TGTGCCAGCAGTTCCCTACTCTCTAGCACAGATACGCAGTATTTT. Translation: CASSSLLSSTDTQYF.

This clone was found a few times. The V call is TRBV7-8, the J call TRBJ1-6; 8 nucleotides match TRBD1. The V segment lost 4 bases and the J segment 9 bases; nucleotides outside the gene matches: 8. This CDR3 is built from 15 residues. The germline V gene has CDR1 SGHVS and CDR2 FQNEAQ. CDR3 amino acids: CASSSGQGRSSPLHF. CDR3 DNA sequence: TGTGCCAGCAGCTCTGGACAGGGTAGAAGTTCACCCCTCCACTTT.

The CDR3 here is CASSSTGGRSGELFF. In nucleotides, the CDR3 is TGTGCCAGCAGTTCGACAGGGGGGCGGTCTGGGGAGCTGTTTTTT. This chain links TRBV6-5 with TRBJ2-2; 9 nucleotides agree with TRBD1. Germline V lookup: CDR1 MNHEY, CDR2 SVGAGI. This CDR3 has 15 amino acids. V lost 4 bases, J lost 8 bases, and 8 bases stayed unmatched.

The chain is built from TRBV5-1 and TRBJ2-7, with D possibly matching TRBD2 (6 bases). Deletions cut 3 bases from V and 0 bases from J, with 13 bases between. The CDR3 covers 15 residues. Germline values: CDR1 SGHRS, CDR2 YFSETQ. For the CDR3, the DNA is TGCGCCAGCAGCTCGATTCCTAGCGCCTCCTACGAGCAGTACTTC. This codes for CASSSIPSASYEQYF.

This clone has a handful of counts. The rearrangement uses TRBV5-1 and TRBJ1-1; D is perhaps TRBD1 (5 bases). The germline V and J ends were trimmed by 0 bases and 2 bases, with 8 bases remaining between them. CDR3 length: 14 residues. Germline CDR1 is SGHRS and CDR2 is YFSETQ. DNA of the CDR3: TGCGCCAGCAGCTTGGCAGACAGAAACACTGAAGCTTTCTTT. Translating gives CASSLADRNTEAFF.

The chain is built from TRBV5-4 and TRBJ1-1; D remains ambiguous. The V and J ends lost 0 bases and 5 bases respectively, with 11 bases between them. CDR3 length: 14 residues. CDR1 is SGHNT and CDR2 is YYREEE in the germline V gene (reference sequence). The CDR3 DNA sequence: TGTGCCAGCAGCTTGGAGGTGGGAGGAACTGAAGCTTTCTTT. This translates into CASSLEVGGTEAFF. The full variable domain, in which reference TRBV5-4 and TRBJ1-1 provide the parts outside the CDR3, is ETGVTQSPTHLIKTRGQQVTLRCSSQSGHNTVSWYQQALGQGPQFIFQYYREEENGRGNFPPRFSGLQFPNYSSELNVNALELDDSALYLCASSLEVGGTEAFFGQGTRLTVV.

The chain links TRBV2 to TRBJ2-7, with TRBD1 matching 9 bases. Germline CDR1 and CDR2: SNHLY and FYNNEI. With 8 bases clipped from V and 9 bases from J, the junction kept 5 bases outside the gene matches. There are 11 residues in the CDR3. CDR3 sequence (DNA): TGTGCCAGCTGGGACAGGGTGGTGCAGTACTTC. It is translated as CASWDRVVQYF. Using reference TRBV2 and TRBJ2-7 for the parts outside the CDR3, the full variable domain is EPEVTQTPSHQVTQMGQEVILRCVPISNHLYFYWYRQILGQKVEFLVSFYNNEISEKSEIFDDQFSVERPDGSNFTLKIRSTKLEDSAMYFCASWDRVVQYFGPGTRLTVT.

The V call is TRBV2, the J call TRBJ1-5; D gene unclear. The CDR3 covers 15 residues. The germline CDR1 and CDR2 sequences are SNHLY and FYNNEI. V was pared by 6 bases and J by 4 bases, with 16 bases between. The CDR3 region is CASRAGAIKNQPQHF. The CDR3 bases are TGTGCCAGCAGGGCGGGAGCCATAAAAAATCAGCCCCAGCATTTT.

The table lists this clone with a count of one. The rearrangement joins TRBV7-6 to TRBJ1-5, with 10 bases lining up with TRBD1. Trimming at V came to 5 bases and at J to 5 bases, leaving 9 bases not matched to a gene. The CDR3 consists of 16 residues. CDR1 and CDR2 (germline): SGHVS, FNYEAQ. The CDR3 spells CASSAGTGDIYQPQHF. The CDR3 DNA reads TGTGCCAGCAGCGCCGGGACAGGGGATATTTATCAGCCCCAGCATTTT.

The chain uses TRBV7-6 and TRBJ2-7; 7 nucleotides line up with TRBD1. Germline V gene data show CDR1 as SGHVS and CDR2 as FNYEAQ. Losses at the gene ends were 5 bases for V and 3 bases for J; bases not matched to a gene: 10. This CDR3 contains 15 residues. This chain's CDR3 is CASSPQRAGGYEQYF. The CDR3, as DNA: TGTGCCAGCAGCCCCCAGAGGGCAGGGGGCTACGAGCAGTACTTC.

The sample holds one count of this clone. J is TRBJ2-5 and V is TRBV7-8; 10 bases agree with TRBD1. Looked up from germline, CDR1 is SGHVS and CDR2 is FQNEAQ. The CDR3 runs 16 residues. Trimming took 1 base from V and 5 from J; bases not matched to a gene: 7. This chain's CDR3 is CASSLEDRGSSETQYF. In DNA form, the CDR3 reads TGTGCCAGCAGCTTAGAGGACAGGGGGTCTTCGGAGACCCAGTACTTC.

The chain recombines TRBV7-2 with TRBJ1-4, with D hard to call. The V end lost 3 bases, the J end lost 8 bases, and 10 bases lay between the germline ends. From germline, CDR1 is SGHTA and CDR2 FQGNSA. The CDR3 runs to 13 residues. Here the CDR3 DNA reads TGTGCCAGCAGCTTCGGGAGGCGGGAAAAACTGTTTTTT. It is translated as CASSFGRREKLFF.

The chain employs TRBV9 and TRBJ2-1, with D maybe TRBD2 (5 bases). The CDR3 consists of 15 residues. The V end was cut by 0 bases, the J end by 10 bases, with 17 bases between. Germline loops: CDR1 SGDLS, CDR2 YYNGEE. The DNA for the CDR3 is TGTGCCAGCAGCGTAGCTCCCGGGCCCTCGGGGGAGCAGTTCTTC. Protein sequence: CASSVAPGPSGEQFF.

The DNA of the CDR3 is TGTGCCAGCAGTTTCCTTACGGACTATGGCTACACCTTC. Residues: CASSFLTDYGYTF. This chain joins TRBV6-5 and TRBJ1-2; D unresolved. Looked up from germline, CDR1 is MNHEY and CDR2 is SVGAGI. The CDR3 is 13 residues long. Between the trimmed V and J ends, which lost 4 bases and 3 bases, there was a span of 9 bases.